The 15 T cell receptor beta chains below come from one sample, sequenced in a study of cytomegalovirus exposure and HLA in healthy donors (dated by TCRdb to between 2016 and 2019). Receptor libraries were prepared by the immunoSEQ multiplex PCR assay. TCRdb took this table from immuneACCESS and kept in-frame rearrangements with V and J called. Such tables lack part of the clones; where checked against another copy, unresolved V genes explain under half of the gap, and the rest is unexplained. This sample holds over 200,000 clones; 85% to 90% were observed only once. The top ten hold about 2.7% of the sample. Material for sequencing was PBMCs. The receptors were sampled from a woman under 30 in good health and CMV-seronegative.

V and J are TRBV6-5 and TRBJ2-7; 8 positions match TRBD1. The CDR3 has 14 amino acids. The junction had 6 bases not matched to a gene; V was cut back by 5 bases and J by 3 bases. Per the germline V gene, CDR1 is MNHEY and CDR2 is SVGAGI. The CDR3 reads CASSPGTGNYEQYF. CDR3 bases: TGTGCCAGCAGTCCCGGGACAGGCAACTACGAGCAGTACTTC.

The rearrangement links TRBV5-1 to TRBJ2-7, with 10 bases identical to TRBD2. Germline CDR1 and CDR2: SGHRS and YFSETQ. The CDR3 has 15 residues. Unmatched junction bases numbered 8, after V lost 4 bases and J lost 4 bases. The CDR3 DNA sequence: TGCGCCAGCAGCCAACATAGCGGGAGGAAATACGAGCAGTACTTC. Its protein product is CASSQHSGRKYEQYF.

This chain links TRBV2 with TRBJ1-1; perhaps TRBD1 as D (5 bases). CDR3 length: 14 residues. Germline V lookup: CDR1 SNHLY, CDR2 FYNNEI. V was pared by 7 bases and J by 1 base, with 13 bases between. CDR3 nucleotides: TGTGCCAGCAAAGTAGGGGTTAAGAACACTGAAGCTTTCTTT. It yields the protein CASKVGVKNTEAFF. Complete variable domain (other parts from reference TRBV2 and TRBJ1-1): EPEVTQTPSHQVTQMGQEVILRCVPISNHLYFYWYRQILGQKVEFLVSFYNNEISEKSEIFDDQFSVERPDGSNFTLKIRSTKLEDSAMYFCASKVGVKNTEAFFGQGTRLTVV.

The chain carries TRBV14 and TRBJ1-2; 9 positions agree with TRBD1. The trim removed 4 bases at V and 8 bases at J, leaving 2 bases unmatched. Looked up from germline, CDR1 is SGHDN and CDR2 is FVKESK. The CDR3 sequence is 12 residues long. Here the CDR3 DNA reads TGTGCCAGCAGCCGGGACAGGGTGGGCTACACCTTC. This translates into CASSRDRVGYTF.

The genes are TRBV4-1 and TRBJ2-7; D is perhaps TRBD2 (5 bases). The V and J ends lost 0 bases and 0 bases respectively, with 12 bases between them. The CDR3 is 16 residues long. From germline, CDR1 is MGHRA and CDR2 YSYEKL. This chain's CDR3 is CASSQDWRATSYEQYF. CDR3 in DNA: TGCGCCAGCAGCCAAGATTGGCGGGCCACCTCCTACGAGCAGTACTTC.

V is TRBV28 and J is TRBJ2-3; no firm D call. The CDR3 is 14 amino acids. Trimming removed 1 base at V and 3 bases at J, with 8 bases between. Germline CDR1 MDHEN, CDR2 SYDVKM. The CDR3 sequence: CASSLFDLTDTQYF. CDR3 in DNA: TGTGCCAGCAGTTTATTTGACTTAACAGATACGCAGTATTTT.

The DNA for the CDR3 is TGCGCCAGCAGACCCAGGACAGGGGGCGGCACAGATACGCAGTATTTT. Residues: CASRPRTGGGTDTQYF. This rearrangement joins TRBV4-1 to TRBJ2-3; TRBD1 matches 11 bases. CDR1 MGHRA and CDR2 YSYEKL come from the germline V gene. This CDR3 has 16 amino acids. Trimming cost V 6 bases and J 1 base; bases outside gene matches: 6.

This clone was detected only once. The genes are TRBV4-3 and TRBJ2-7, with D uncertain. V gave up 3 bases and J gave up 3 bases, with 15 bases separating them. The germline V gene encodes CDR1 LGHNA and CDR2 YSLEER. The CDR3 is 15 amino acids. In DNA, the CDR3 is TGCGCCAGCAGCCACCGGGTCGGTCAGAACTACGAGCAGTACTTC. It translates to CASSHRVGQNYEQYF.

This chain links TRBV28 with TRBJ2-1; D gene ambiguous. This CDR3 contains 12 residues. The V end was cut by 5 bases, the J end by 6 bases, with 8 bases between. From germline, CDR1 is MDHEN and CDR2 SYDVKM. The CDR3: CASSREFNEQFF. The CDR3 DNA sequence: TGTGCCAGCAGTCGAGAATTCAATGAGCAGTTCTTC.

This chain links TRBV5-1 with TRBJ2-2; 12 bases match TRBD2. The germline CDR1 and CDR2 sequences are SGHRS and YFSETQ. Trimming took 0 bases from V and 5 from J; bases not matched to a gene: 5. CDR3 length equals 17 residues. CDR3 sequence: CASSLGLAGVRTGELFF. DNA for the CDR3: TGCGCCAGCAGCTTGGGACTAGCGGGAGTGAGGACCGGGGAGCTGTTTTTT. The full variable domain, rest sourced from reference TRBV5-1 and TRBJ2-2, is KAGVTQTPRYLIKTRGQQVTLSCSPISGHRSVSWYQQTPGQGLQFLFEYFSETQRNKGNFPGRFSGRQFSNSRSEMNVSTLELGDSALYLCASSLGLAGVRTGELFFGEGSRLTVL.

In this sample, this clone turned up once. The chain is built from TRBV19 and TRBJ2-5, with a weak D call TRBD1 (5 bases). This CDR3 region has 13 residues. V was shortened by 3 bases and J by 10 bases, with 15 bases between the two germline ends. The germline gives CDR1 LNHDA, CDR2 SQIVND (reference sequence). The CDR3 nucleotides read TGTGCCAGTAGTATGTCGAGCCAGGGCGGCCAGTACTTC. Amino acids: CASSMSSQGGQYF.

The rearrangement joins TRBV9 to TRBJ1-4; D remains unclear. Germline CDR1 SGDLS, CDR2 YYNGEE. The CDR3 runs to 12 residues. Trimming removed 4 bases from V and 10 bases from J, with 11 bases in between. In DNA, the CDR3 is TGTGCCAGCAGCCCCAACCCGGGAAAACTGTTTTTT. Translating it yields CASSPNPGKLFF.

Only one count was recorded for this clone. This chain links TRBV19 with TRBJ1-5; no clear D gene. The CDR3 is made up of 16 amino acids. Germline CDR1 LNHDA, CDR2 SQIVND (reference sequence). Trimming removed 3 bases from V and 4 bases from J, with 16 bases in between. The CDR3 coding sequence is TGTGCCAGTAGTATTGAGGGTGGAAGGCTAAATCAGCCCCAGCATTTT. Translating it yields CASSIEGGRLNQPQHF.

The chain employs TRBV19 and TRBJ2-5; possibly TRBD1 for D (6 bases). V was shortened by 6 bases and J by 5 bases, with 19 bases between the two germline ends. The V gene's germline CDR1 is LNHDA and CDR2 SQIVND (reference sequence). This CDR3 has 15 amino acids. The CDR3 nucleotides are TGTGCCAGTAGCCCTGACAGGACGTACGGCGAGACCCAGTACTTC. Its protein product is CASSPDRTYGETQYF.

J is TRBJ2-7 and V is TRBV28, with TRBD1 matching 7 bases. V lost 6 bases and J lost 1; bases outside the gene matches: 6. This CDR3 spans 14 amino acids. CDR1 and CDR2 from the germline V gene are MDHEN and SYDVKM. CDR3 in DNA: TGTGCCAGCAGCGGGACAGATCCTTCCTACGAGCAGTACTTC. This gives the protein CASSGTDPSYEQYF.